This T cell receptor (beta chain) was profiled in a study of regulatory T cells in long-lasting Graves disease. Study-wide context: More than 5 years of antithyroid drugs with positive TSH receptor antibodies defined persistent Graves' disease.

The study, taken as a whole, reports: Shared public clonotypes totalled around 2,900 in persistent patients, compared with about a thousand in new patients.

Documented time point: persistent/refractory GD, antithyroid drugs over 5 years with positive TRAb. Extracted PBMC RNA gave rise to the TCR library. Approximately 8.2-milliliter peripheral blood samples went into EDTA tubes. As for this clonotype: The antigen is unknown.

Relying on iRepertoire HTBI primers and Arm-PCR of CDR3 regions, the team built TCR beta libraries. TCRdb processed the multiplex PCR reads anew with MiXCR; each CDR3 protein has one entry. The sample contains about 430,000 distinct CDR3 sequences, 20% to 25% of which appear only once. The sequenced sample was peripheral blood mononuclear cells (PBMCs), obtained when the disease was refractory, from a patient treated with antithyroid drugs. The clonotype was recovered from a female donor with Graves disease.

CDR3 coding DNA: TGTGCCAGCAGTTTATTTTGGGGGGCATCATACAATGAGCAGTTCTTC. Amino acids: CASSLFWGASYNEQFF. This rearrangement joins TRBV27 to TRBJ2-1; D tentatively fits TRBD1 or TRBD2 (6 bases each). Germline CDR1 reads MNHEY; CDR2 reads SMNVEV (reference sequence). With 1 base removed from V and 4 bases from J, the gap between germline ends came to 14 bases. This CDR3 spans 16 amino acids.